The rows below give T cell receptor beta chains drawn from one sample of a study of cytomegalovirus exposure and HLA in healthy donors. The data were produced by immunoSEQ multiplex PCR, yet TCRdb's version contains in-frame clones alone and is incomplete. Here the sample spans tens of thousands of clones, around 81% being singletons. Sequenced sample: PBMCs. Receptors originate from a male donor in good health and CMV-seronegative. Each CDR3 is given with its conserved first and last residue. The order of the fields is CDR3 length, J gene, D gene, V gene, clone size, CDR3 DNA, CDR3 protein. A D gene is named only where the DNA matches it firmly. Part of the rows lack a size; the others show once, few, many or a class for expanded clones.

length: 13; J: TRBJ2-1; D: TRBD2; V: TRBV19; size: few; DNA: TGTGCCAGTAGTATGGGAGGGGCCAATGAGCAGTTCTTC; CDR3: CASSMGGANEQFF
length: 13; J: TRBJ1-2; D: .; V: TRBV18; size: few; DNA: TGTGCCAGCTCACTAACAGGAGGGTATGGCTACACCTTC; CDR3: CASSLTGGYGYTF
length: 15; J: TRBJ1-3; D: TRBD1; V: TRBV18; size: once; DNA: TGTGCCAGCTCGGAAGGGACAGGGTCCGGAAACACCATATATTTT; CDR3: CASSEGTGSGNTIYF
length: 13; J: TRBJ2-5; D: .; V: TRBV19; size: .; DNA: TGTGCCAGTAGTATCGGCAGGCTAGAGACCCAGTACTTC; CDR3: CASSIGRLETQYF
length: 14; J: TRBJ1-2; D: .; V: TRBV18; size: .; DNA: TGTGCCAGCTCACCAAACTCGAGGGACTATGGCTACACCTTC; CDR3: CASSPNSRDYGYTF
length: 13; J: TRBJ1-1; D: .; V: TRBV7-2; size: .; DNA: TGTGCCAGCAGCCCAGGGGTATACACTGAAGCTTTCTTT; CDR3: CASSPGVYTEAFF
length: 14; J: TRBJ2-3; D: .; V: TRBV6-4; size: .; DNA: TGTGCCAGCAGTGACGGGGGGGCGGGAGATACGCAGTATTTT; CDR3: CASSDGGAGDTQYF
length: 15; J: TRBJ2-1; D: TRBD1; V: TRBV9; size: .; DNA: TGTGCCAGCAGCGGCAGACAGGGGGCCGACAATGAGCAGTTCTTC; CDR3: CASSGRQGADNEQFF
length: 15; J: TRBJ2-1; D: .; V: TRBV10-3; size: .; DNA: TGTGCCAGCCCTCGCGCGAGCTACCCTTACAATGAGCAGTTCTTC; CDR3: CASPRASYPYNEQFF
length: 16; J: TRBJ1-3; D: .; V: TRBV5-1; size: once; DNA: TGCGCCAGCAGCTTGGCAGGGCCTACCCGGGGAAACACCATATATTTT; CDR3: CASSLAGPTRGNTIYF
length: 11; J: TRBJ2-4; D: .; V: TRBV7-9; size: .; DNA: TGTGCCAGCAGCTTGGACAGACACCAGTACTTC; CDR3: CASSLDRHQYF
length: 14; J: TRBJ1-2; D: .; V: TRBV12-5; size: .; DNA: TGTGCTAGTGGTTTGGTACAAGAAGGGGCCGGCTACACCTTC; CDR3: CASGLVQEGAGYTF
length: 14; J: TRBJ1-2; D: .; V: TRBV7-3; size: once; DNA: TGTGCCAGCAGCTCCGGGGGTGCTAACTATGGCTACACCTTC; CDR3: CASSSGGANYGYTF
length: 13; J: TRBJ1-1; D: .; V: TRBV19; size: .; DNA: TGTGCCAGTAGTTCGACAGTTAACACTGAAGCTTTCTTT; CDR3: CASSSTVNTEAFF
length: 15; J: TRBJ1-2; D: TRBD1; V: TRBV19; size: once; DNA: TGTGCCAGTAGTATGCCGACAGGGGGTAGTTATGGCTACACCTTC; CDR3: CASSMPTGGSYGYTF
length: 14; J: TRBJ1-1; D: TRBD1; V: TRBV6-5; size: .; DNA: TGTGCCAGCAGTTCGACAGGGGCACACACTGAAGCTTTCTTT; CDR3: CASSSTGAHTEAFF
length: 16; J: TRBJ2-2; D: TRBD1; V: TRBV5-4; size: .; DNA: TGTGCCAGCAGCATACCGGGACAGAGAAACACCGGGGAGCTGTTTTTT; CDR3: CASSIPGQRNTGELFF
length: 15; J: TRBJ2-2; D: .; V: TRBV4-1; size: few; DNA: TGCGCCAGCAGCTCGACTAGGAAGAACACCGGGGAGCTGTTTTTT; CDR3: CASSSTRKNTGELFF
length: 15; J: TRBJ1-5; D: .; V: TRBV7-2; size: .; DNA: TGTGCCAGCAGCTCCGGATTCAGGAGCAATCAGCCCCAGCATTTT; CDR3: CASSSGFRSNQPQHF
length: 16; J: TRBJ2-5; D: .; V: TRBV7-8; size: .; DNA: TGTGCCAGCAGCTTATTAGGGGGTGCCGGGCAAGAGACCCAGTACTTC; CDR3: CASSLLGGAGQETQYF
length: 13; J: TRBJ2-5; D: TRBD2; V: TRBV29-1; size: .; DNA: TGCAGCGCCGGGGACGGAGGCGGGGGGACCCAGTACTTC; CDR3: CSAGDGGGGTQYF
length: 14; J: TRBJ1-6; D: TRBD1; V: TRBV2; size: .; DNA: TGTGCCAGCAGCCTGACAGGGTGGGTCTCACCCCTCCACTTT; CDR3: CASSLTGWVSPLHF
length: 18; J: TRBJ1-4; D: TRBD1; V: TRBV14; size: .; DNA: TGTGCCAGCAGCCCCCTACCGGGACAGGATTCAACTAATGAAAAACTGTTTTTT; CDR3: CASSPLPGQDSTNEKLFF
length: 16; J: TRBJ1-2; D: .; V: TRBV18; size: .; DNA: TGTGCCAGCTCACCAAGAAATTCAGGGGCTAACTATGGCTACACCTTC; CDR3: CASSPRNSGANYGYTF
length: 16; J: TRBJ2-5; D: TRBD1; V: TRBV6-6; size: .; DNA: TGTGCCAGCAGTTACGCCGGACAGGGCCAAAGAGAGACCCAGTACTTC; CDR3: CASSYAGQGQRETQYF
length: 15; J: TRBJ2-1; D: TRBD2; V: TRBV7-2; size: .; DNA: TGTGCCAGCAGCTTAGTCCTAGCGGGGGGACTTGAGCAGTTCTTC; CDR3: CASSLVLAGGLEQFF
length: 16; J: TRBJ2-3; D: TRBD2; V: TRBV27; size: once; DNA: TGTGCCAGCAGTTTTTCCAGCGGGGTCCGAGCAGATACGCAGTATTTT; CDR3: CASSFSSGVRADTQYF
length: 14; J: TRBJ2-7; D: TRBD2; V: TRBV7-9; size: .; DNA: TGTGCCAGCAGCCCTAGCGGTAGCTCCTACGAGCAGTACTTC; CDR3: CASSPSGSSYEQYF
length: 17; J: TRBJ2-7; D: TRBD2; V: TRBV7-2; size: .; DNA: TGTGCCAGCAGCTCTCCCCTAGCGGTATCCGGCCCCTACGAGCAGTACTTC; CDR3: CASSSPLAVSGPYEQYF
length: 15; J: TRBJ2-2; D: TRBD2; V: TRBV19; size: .; DNA: TGTGCCAGTAGTTTAGCGGGGGGGCGACGCGGGGAGCTGTTTTTT; CDR3: CASSLAGGRRGELFF
length: 15; J: TRBJ1-2; D: .; V: TRBV6-6; size: .; DNA: TGTGCCAGCAGTGATTCCGACAGACCTAACTATGGCTACACCTTC; CDR3: CASSDSDRPNYGYTF
length: 16; J: TRBJ1-5; D: .; V: TRBV7-2; size: once; DNA: TGTGCCAGCAGCTTGACCGGACGGGGTGGCAATCAGCCCCAGCATTTT; CDR3: CASSLTGRGGNQPQHF
length: 16; J: TRBJ1-6; D: TRBD1; V: TRBV7-2; size: .; DNA: TGTGCCAGCAGCTCCAGGACAGGCTCCTATAATTCACCCCTCCACTTT; CDR3: CASSSRTGSYNSPLHF
length: 16; J: TRBJ2-7; D: .; V: TRBV7-8; size: .; DNA: TGTGCCAGCAGCTTAGTCGTGGCAGGGAAGTTCTACGAGCAGTACTTC; CDR3: CASSLVVAGKFYEQYF
length: 14; J: TRBJ1-1; D: .; V: TRBV4-3; size: .; DNA: TGCGCCAGCAGCCAAGATTTTGCGCGGGCTGAAGCTTTCTTT; CDR3: CASSQDFARAEAFF
length: 15; J: TRBJ1-1; D: .; V: TRBV7-5; size: .; DNA: TGTGCCAGAAGCTCTGGGTACAGCCTAAGGACTGAAGCTTTCTTT; CDR3: CARSSGYSLRTEAFF
length: 16; J: TRBJ2-3; D: TRBD2; V: TRBV7-3; size: .; DNA: TGTGCCAGCAGCCCTGGGACTAGCGGGGAGGGGGATACGCAGTATTTT; CDR3: CASSPGTSGEGDTQYF
length: 15; J: TRBJ1-2; D: .; V: TRBV5-1; size: .; DNA: TGCGCCAGCTCCCCAGGCGGACAGAGAACTTATGGCTACACCTTC; CDR3: CASSPGGQRTYGYTF
length: 15; J: TRBJ2-1; D: .; V: TRBV5-1; size: .; DNA: TGCGCCAGCAGCTTGGTTCAGGGGGGCTACAATGAGCAGTTCTTC; CDR3: CASSLVQGGYNEQFF
length: 14; J: TRBJ2-7; D: .; V: TRBV28; size: .; DNA: TGTGCCAGCAGTCCACCCGACGGAGCCTACGAGCAGTACTTC; CDR3: CASSPPDGAYEQYF
length: 13; J: TRBJ1-5; D: .; V: TRBV30; size: .; DNA: TGTGCCTGGAGTGGACAGAGCAATCAGCCCCAGCATTTT; CDR3: CAWSGQSNQPQHF
length: 15; J: TRBJ2-5; D: TRBD2; V: TRBV19; size: .; DNA: TGTGCCAGTAGTTCCCAGGTAGCGGGGGAAGAGACCCAGTACTTC; CDR3: CASSSQVAGEETQYF
length: 13; J: TRBJ2-1; D: TRBD1; V: TRBV15; size: .; DNA: TGTGCCACCAGCAGGACAGGGGGCAATGAGCAGTTCTTC; CDR3: CATSRTGGNEQFF
length: 13; J: TRBJ2-2; D: .; V: TRBV30; size: .; DNA: TGTGCCTGGAGCCCAGGGAACACCGGGGAGCTGTTTTTT; CDR3: CAWSPGNTGELFF
length: 15; J: TRBJ1-4; D: .; V: TRBV7-9; size: .; DNA: TGTGCCAGCAGCTCAGTTTCCGCAACTAATGAAAAACTGTTTTTT; CDR3: CASSSVSATNEKLFF
length: 14; J: TRBJ2-3; D: .; V: TRBV7-9; size: few; DNA: TGTGCCAGCAGCTTAGGCGGCGGGGAAGATACGCAGTATTTT; CDR3: CASSLGGGEDTQYF
length: 13; J: TRBJ2-7; D: .; V: TRBV30; size: .; DNA: TGTGCCTGGAGCCACTCGGGTCCCTACGAGCAGTACTTC; CDR3: CAWSHSGPYEQYF
length: 15; J: TRBJ2-3; D: TRBD1; V: TRBV12-5; size: .; DNA: TGTGCTAGTGGCGGACAGGGGGCAGGGGGAGATACGCAGTATTTT; CDR3: CASGGQGAGGDTQYF
length: 15; J: TRBJ1-5; D: TRBD1; V: TRBV19; size: .; DNA: TGTGCCAGTAGTGGGGGACAGGGCGGCAATCAGCCCCAGCATTTT; CDR3: CASSGGQGGNQPQHF
length: 15; J: TRBJ1-3; D: .; V: TRBV4-3; size: .; DNA: TGCGCCAGCAGCCTCGGGACTTCCTCTGGAAACACCATATATTTT; CDR3: CASSLGTSSGNTIYF
length: 14; J: TRBJ1-5; D: .; V: TRBV30; size: .; DNA: TGTGCCTGGAGTGAGAGGGTGGGGAGTCAGCCCCAGCATTTT; CDR3: CAWSERVGSQPQHF
length: 19; J: TRBJ2-7; D: TRBD2; V: TRBV7-3; size: once; DNA: TGTGCCAGCAGCTTAAATCCACCCGGACTAGCGGGGGGGCCTTACGAGCAGTACTTC; CDR3: CASSLNPPGLAGGPYEQYF
length: 15; J: TRBJ2-7; D: .; V: TRBV5-4; size: .; DNA: TGTGCCAGCAGCCTCGGACGGGGTCTCAACTACGAGCAGTACTTC; CDR3: CASSLGRGLNYEQYF
length: 15; J: TRBJ2-3; D: .; V: TRBV9; size: .; DNA: TGTGCCAGCAGCGTAGTTCCAGGGAGCACAGATACGCAGTATTTT; CDR3: CASSVVPGSTDTQYF